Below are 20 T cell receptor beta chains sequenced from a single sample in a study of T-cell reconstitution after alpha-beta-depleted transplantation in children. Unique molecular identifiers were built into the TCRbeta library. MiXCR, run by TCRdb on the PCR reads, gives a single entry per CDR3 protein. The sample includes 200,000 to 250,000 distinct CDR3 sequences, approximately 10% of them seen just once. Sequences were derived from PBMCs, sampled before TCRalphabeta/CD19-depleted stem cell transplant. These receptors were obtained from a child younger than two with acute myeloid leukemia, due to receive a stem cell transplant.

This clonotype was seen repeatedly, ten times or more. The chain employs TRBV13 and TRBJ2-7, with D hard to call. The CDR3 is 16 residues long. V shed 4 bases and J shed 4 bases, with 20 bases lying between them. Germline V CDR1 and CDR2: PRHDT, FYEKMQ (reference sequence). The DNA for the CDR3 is TGTGCCAGCAGCTCAAGGGATGGCGGTAAGCTTTACGAGCAGTACTTC. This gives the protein CASSSRDGGKLYEQYF.

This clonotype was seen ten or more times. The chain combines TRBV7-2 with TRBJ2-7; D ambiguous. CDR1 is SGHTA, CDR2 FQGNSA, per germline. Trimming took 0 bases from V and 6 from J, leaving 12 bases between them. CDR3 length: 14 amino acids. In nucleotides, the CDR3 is TGTGCCAGCAGCTTAGCCGGATCTTTCGGCGAGCAGTACTTC. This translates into CASSLAGSFGEQYF.

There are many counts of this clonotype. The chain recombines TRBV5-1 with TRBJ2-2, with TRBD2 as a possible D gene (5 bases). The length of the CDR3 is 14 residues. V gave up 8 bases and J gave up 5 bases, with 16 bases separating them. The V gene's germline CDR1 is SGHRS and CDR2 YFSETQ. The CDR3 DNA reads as TGCGCCAGTCTTTCCAATCGGGGAACCGGGGAGCTGTTTTTT. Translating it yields CASLSNRGTGELFF.

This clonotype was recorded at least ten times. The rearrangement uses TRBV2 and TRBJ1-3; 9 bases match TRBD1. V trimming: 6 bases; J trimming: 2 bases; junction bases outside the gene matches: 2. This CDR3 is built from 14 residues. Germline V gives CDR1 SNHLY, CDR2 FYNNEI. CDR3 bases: TGTGCCAGCAGCCGGGACAGGGCTGGAAACACCATATATTTT. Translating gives CASSRDRAGNTIYF.

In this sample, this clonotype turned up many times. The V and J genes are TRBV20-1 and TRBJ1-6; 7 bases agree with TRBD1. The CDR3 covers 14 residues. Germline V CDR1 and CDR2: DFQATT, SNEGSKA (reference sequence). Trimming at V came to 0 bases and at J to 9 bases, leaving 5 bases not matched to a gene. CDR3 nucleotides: TGCAGTGCTAGAGATGAGACAGGGCCTTCACCCCTCCACTTT. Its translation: CSARDETGPSPLHF.

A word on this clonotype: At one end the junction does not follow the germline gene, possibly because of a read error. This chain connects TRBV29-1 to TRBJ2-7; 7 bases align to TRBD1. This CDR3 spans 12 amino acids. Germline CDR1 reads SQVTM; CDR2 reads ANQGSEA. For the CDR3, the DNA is TGCAGCGTACGCCGGGACAGCTACGGGCAGTACTTC. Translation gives CSVRRDSYGQYF.

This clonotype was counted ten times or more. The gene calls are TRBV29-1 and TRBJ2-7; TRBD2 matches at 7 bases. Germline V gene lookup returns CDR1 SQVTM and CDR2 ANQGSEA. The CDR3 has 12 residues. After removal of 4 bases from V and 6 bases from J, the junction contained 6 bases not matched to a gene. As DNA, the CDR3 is TGCAGCGTTGGGGGAACGGGGGGCGAGCAGTACTTC. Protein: CSVGGTGGEQYF.

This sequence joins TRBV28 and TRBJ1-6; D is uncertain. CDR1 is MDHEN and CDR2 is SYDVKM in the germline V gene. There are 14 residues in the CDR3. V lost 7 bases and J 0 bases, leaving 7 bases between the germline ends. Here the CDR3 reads CASKESSYNSPLHF. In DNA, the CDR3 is TGTGCCAGCAAAGAGAGCTCCTATAATTCACCCCTCCACTTT. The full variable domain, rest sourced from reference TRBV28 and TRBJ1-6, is DVKVTQSSRYLVKRTGEKVFLECVQDMDHENMFWYRQDPGLGLRLIYFSYDVKMKEKGDIPEGYSVSREKKERFSLILESASTNQTSMYLCASKESSYNSPLHFGNGTRLTVT.

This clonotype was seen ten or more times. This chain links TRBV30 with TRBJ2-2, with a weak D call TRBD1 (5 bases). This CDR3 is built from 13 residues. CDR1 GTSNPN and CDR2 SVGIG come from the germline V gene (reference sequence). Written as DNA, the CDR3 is TGTGGGCTCGGGCGGCAGGGCACCGGGGAGCTGTTTTTT. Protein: CGLGRQGTGELFF. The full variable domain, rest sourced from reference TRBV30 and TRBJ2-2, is SQTIHQWPATLVQPVGSPLSLECTVEGTSNPNLYWYRQAAGRGLQLLFYSVGIGQISSEVPQNLSASRPQDRQFILSSKKLLLSDSGFYLCGLGRQGTGELFFGEGSRLTVL.

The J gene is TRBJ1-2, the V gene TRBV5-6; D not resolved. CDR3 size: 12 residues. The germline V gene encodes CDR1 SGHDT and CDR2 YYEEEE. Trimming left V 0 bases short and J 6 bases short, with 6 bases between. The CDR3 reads CASSLVPNGYTF. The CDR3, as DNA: TGTGCCAGCAGCTTGGTCCCCAATGGCTACACCTTC.

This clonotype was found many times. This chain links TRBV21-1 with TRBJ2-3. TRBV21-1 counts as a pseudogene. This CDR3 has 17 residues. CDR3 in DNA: TGTGCCAGCAGCCGCAAAGGAGTGAAGGTGTCCACAGATACGCAGTATTTT. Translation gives CASSRKGVKVSTDTQYF.

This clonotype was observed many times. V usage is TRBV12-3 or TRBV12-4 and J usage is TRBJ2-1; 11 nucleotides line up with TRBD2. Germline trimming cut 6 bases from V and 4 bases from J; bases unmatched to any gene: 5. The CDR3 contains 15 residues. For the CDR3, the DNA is TGTGCCAGCAGACATACTAGCGGGGGTTACAATGAGCAGTTCTTC. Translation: CASRHTSGGYNEQFF.

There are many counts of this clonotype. The CDR3 DNA is TGTGCCAGCAGTACTCGGACAGGGGCGTACGAGCAGTACTTC. It translates to CASSTRTGAYEQYF. The chain combines TRBV12-3 or TRBV12-4 with TRBJ2-7; 9 bases map to TRBD1. After removal of 5 bases from V and 4 bases from J, the junction contained 6 bases not matched to a gene. CDR3 length equals 14 residues.

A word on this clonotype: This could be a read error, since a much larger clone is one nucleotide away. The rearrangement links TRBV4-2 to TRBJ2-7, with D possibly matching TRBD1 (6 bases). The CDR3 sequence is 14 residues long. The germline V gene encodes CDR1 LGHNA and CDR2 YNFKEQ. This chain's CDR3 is CASRQQGPRYEQYF. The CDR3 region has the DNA TGTGCCAGCCGCCAACAGGGACCGAGGTACGAGCAGTACTTC.

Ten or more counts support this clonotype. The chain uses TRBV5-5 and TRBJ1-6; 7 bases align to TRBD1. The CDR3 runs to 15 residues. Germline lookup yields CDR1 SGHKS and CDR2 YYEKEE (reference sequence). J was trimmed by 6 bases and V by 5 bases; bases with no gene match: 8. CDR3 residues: CASSSTGDSNSPLHF. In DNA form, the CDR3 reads TGTGCCAGCAGTAGCACAGGGGACTCTAATTCACCCCTCCACTTT.

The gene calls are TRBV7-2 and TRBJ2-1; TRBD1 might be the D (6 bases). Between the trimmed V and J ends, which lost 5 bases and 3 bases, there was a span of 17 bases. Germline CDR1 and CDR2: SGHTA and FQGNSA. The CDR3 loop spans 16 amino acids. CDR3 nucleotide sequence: TGTGCCAGCAGCACCCGGGACACCACCTTCTACAATGAGCAGTTCTTC. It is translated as CASSTRDTTFYNEQFF. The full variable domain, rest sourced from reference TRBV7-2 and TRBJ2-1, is GAGVSQSPSNKVTEKGKDVELRCDPISGHTALYWYRQSLGQGLEFLIYFQGNSAPDKSGLPSDRFSAERTGGSVSTLTIQRTQQEDSAVYLCASSTRDTTFYNEQFFGPGTRLTVL.

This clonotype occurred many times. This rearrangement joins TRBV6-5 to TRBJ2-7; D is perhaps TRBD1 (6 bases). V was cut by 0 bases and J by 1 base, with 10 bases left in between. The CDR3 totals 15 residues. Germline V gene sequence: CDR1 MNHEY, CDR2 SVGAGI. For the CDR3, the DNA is TGTGCCAGCAGTTACTCATACAGGGTTTCCTACGAGCAGTACTTC. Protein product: CASSYSYRVSYEQYF.

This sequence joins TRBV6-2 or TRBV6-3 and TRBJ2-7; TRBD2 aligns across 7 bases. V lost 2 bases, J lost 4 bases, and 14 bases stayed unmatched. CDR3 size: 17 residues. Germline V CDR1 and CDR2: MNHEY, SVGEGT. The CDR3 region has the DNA TGTGCCAGCAGTTACGATGTGGGAGGGGATAATAGATACGAGCAGTACTTC. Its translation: CASSYDVGGDNRYEQYF.

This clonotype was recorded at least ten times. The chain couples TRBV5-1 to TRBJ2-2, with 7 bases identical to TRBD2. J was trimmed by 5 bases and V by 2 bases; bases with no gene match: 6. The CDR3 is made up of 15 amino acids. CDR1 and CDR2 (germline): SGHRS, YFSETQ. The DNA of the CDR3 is TGCGCCAGCAGCTTAGCGGGAAGGTCTACCGGGGAGCTGTTTTTT. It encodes CASSLAGRSTGELFF. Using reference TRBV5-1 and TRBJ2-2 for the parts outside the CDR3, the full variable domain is KAGVTQTPRYLIKTRGQQVTLSCSPISGHRSVSWYQQTPGQGLQFLFEYFSETQRNKGNFPGRFSGRQFSNSRSEMNVSTLELGDSALYLCASSLAGRSTGELFFGEGSRLTVL.

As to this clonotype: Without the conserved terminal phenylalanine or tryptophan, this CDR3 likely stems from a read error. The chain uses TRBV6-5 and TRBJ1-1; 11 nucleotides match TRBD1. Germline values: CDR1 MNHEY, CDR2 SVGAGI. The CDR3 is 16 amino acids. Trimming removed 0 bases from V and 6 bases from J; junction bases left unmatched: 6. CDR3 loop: CASSYSRDRGGPEAFL. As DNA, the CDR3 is TGTGCCAGCAGTTACTCCCGGGACAGGGGGGGTCCTGAAGCTTTCCTT.